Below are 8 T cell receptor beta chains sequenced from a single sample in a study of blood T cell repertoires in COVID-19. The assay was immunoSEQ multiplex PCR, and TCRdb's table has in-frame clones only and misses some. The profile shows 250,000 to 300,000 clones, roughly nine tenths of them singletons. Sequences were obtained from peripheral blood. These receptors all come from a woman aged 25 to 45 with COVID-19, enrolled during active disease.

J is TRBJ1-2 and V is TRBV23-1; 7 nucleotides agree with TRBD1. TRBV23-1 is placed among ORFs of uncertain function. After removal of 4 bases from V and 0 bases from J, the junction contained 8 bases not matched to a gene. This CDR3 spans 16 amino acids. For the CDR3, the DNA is TGCGCCAGCAGTCGCCACAGGGGACCTCCTAACTATGGCTACACCTTC. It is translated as CASSRHRGPPNYGYTF.

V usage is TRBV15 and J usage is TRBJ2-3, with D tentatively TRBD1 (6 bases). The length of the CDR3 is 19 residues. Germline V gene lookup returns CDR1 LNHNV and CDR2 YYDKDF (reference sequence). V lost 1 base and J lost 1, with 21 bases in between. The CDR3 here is CATSRGTLQGVFGTDTQYF. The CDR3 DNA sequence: TGTGCCACCAGCAGAGGTACCTTACAGGGAGTCTTTGGCACAGATACGCAGTATTTT.

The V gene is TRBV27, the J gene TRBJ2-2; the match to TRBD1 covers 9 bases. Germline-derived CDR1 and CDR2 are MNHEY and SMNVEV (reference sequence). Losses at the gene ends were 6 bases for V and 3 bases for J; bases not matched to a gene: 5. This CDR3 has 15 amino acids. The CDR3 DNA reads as TGTGCCAGCAGACCGGGACAGGGTTACACCGGGGAGCTGTTTTTT. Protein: CASRPGQGYTGELFF.

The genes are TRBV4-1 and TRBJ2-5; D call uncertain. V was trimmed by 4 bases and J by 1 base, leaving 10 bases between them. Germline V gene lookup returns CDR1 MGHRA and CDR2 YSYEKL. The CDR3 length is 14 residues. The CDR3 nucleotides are TGCGCCAGCAGCCCGCAACGCGCCCAAGAGACCCAGTACTTC. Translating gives CASSPQRAQETQYF.

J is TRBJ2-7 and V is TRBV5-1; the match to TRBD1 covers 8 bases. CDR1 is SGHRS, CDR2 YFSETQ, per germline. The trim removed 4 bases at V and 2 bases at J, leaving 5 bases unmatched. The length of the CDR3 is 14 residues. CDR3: CASSRTTGAYEQYF. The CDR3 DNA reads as TGCGCCAGCAGCAGGACGACAGGGGCCTACGAGCAGTACTTC.

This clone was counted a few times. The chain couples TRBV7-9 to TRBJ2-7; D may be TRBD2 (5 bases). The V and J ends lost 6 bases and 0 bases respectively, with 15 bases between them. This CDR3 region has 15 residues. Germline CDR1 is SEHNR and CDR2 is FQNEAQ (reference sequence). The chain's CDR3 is CASSPIGSNSYEQYF. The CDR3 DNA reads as TGTGCCAGCAGTCCAATAGGGAGCAACTCCTACGAGCAGTACTTC.

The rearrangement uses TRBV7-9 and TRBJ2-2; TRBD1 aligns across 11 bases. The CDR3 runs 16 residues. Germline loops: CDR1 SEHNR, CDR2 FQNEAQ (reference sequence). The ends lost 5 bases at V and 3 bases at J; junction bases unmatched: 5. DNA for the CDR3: TGTGCCAGCAGCCTCCGGGACAGGGGGGACACCGGGGAGCTGTTTTTT. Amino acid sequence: CASSLRDRGDTGELFF.

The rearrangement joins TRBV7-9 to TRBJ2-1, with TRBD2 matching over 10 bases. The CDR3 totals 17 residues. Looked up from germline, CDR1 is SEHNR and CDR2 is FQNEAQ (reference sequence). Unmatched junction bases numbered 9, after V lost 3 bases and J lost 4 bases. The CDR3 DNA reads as TGTGCCAGCAGCTTCGGCACTCCGGGACTAGCGTACAATGAGCAGTTCTTC. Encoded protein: CASSFGTPGLAYNEQFF.